The clone carrying this T cell receptor (beta chain) was seen many times. The sample comes from a study of molecular identifiers for immune sequencing clone quantification. TCRdb reprocessed the PCR reads via MiXCR and lists one record per CDR3 protein. The sample contains more than 250,000 distinct CDR3 sequences, 20% to 25% of which appear only once. This CDR3 is 13 amino acids long. V was pared by 4 bases and J by 10 bases, with 17 bases between. The V gene's germline CDR1 is SEHNR and CDR2 FQNEAQ (reference sequence). This receptor was identified in a human donor in good health. Some libraries in this study had Jurkat cell RNA spiked in. V is TRBV7-9 and J is TRBJ2-7; D possibly corresponds to TRBD2 (5 bases). The source material was naive CD8+ T cells from blood, with Jurkat cell RNA spiked in. Subset given: FACS-sorted CD8+CD4-CCR7+CD45RA+ naive T cells. CDR3 nucleotide sequence: TGTGCCAGCAGCTCCAGACGAGGGCCGGAACAGTACTTC. As protein: CASSSRRGPEQYF.